The 30 T cell receptor beta chains reported below all come from one sample, sequenced in a study of T-cell memory formation after mild COVID-19. Each CDR3 protein is one row after TCRdb ran MiXCR on the 5' RACE reads. The sample includes roughly 310,000 distinct CDR3 sequences, 15% of them seen just once. Sequencing was performed on PBMCs or a T cell subset sorted from them (not recorded which). All receptors come from a man younger than 30 who had mild COVID-19 (a few samples of this study predate the infection). Cell type and time point are not known.

This chain connects TRBV18 to TRBJ2-7; 7 bases are shared with TRBD1. The junction had 6 bases not matched to a gene; V was cut back by 6 bases and J by 1 base. This CDR3 region has 14 residues. Germline CDR1 is KGHSH and CDR2 is LQKENI. CDR3 in DNA: TGTGCCAGCTCCCCCGGGACAGTTTCCTACGAGCAGTACGTC. Translated, it gives CASSPGTVSYEQYV.

The chain links TRBV2 to TRBJ1-6; D is perhaps TRBD1 (6 bases). V was pared by 6 bases and J by 14 bases, with 14 bases between. CDR1 is SNHLY, CDR2 FYNNEI, per germline. The CDR3 is 12 residues long. The CDR3 region is CASRREGHSLHF. CDR3 nucleotides: TGTGCCAGCAGGAGGGAGGGACATTCCCTCCACTTT. Filled out from reference TRBV2 and TRBJ1-6, the complete variable domain reads EPEVTQTPSHQVTQMGQEVILRCVPISNHLYFYWYRQILGQKVEFLVSFYNNEISEKSEIFDDQFSVERPDGSNFTLKIRSTKLEDSAMYFCASRREGHSLHFGNGTRLTVT.

This clonotype has more than one count but fewer than ten. CDR3 region: CSARGIRGPYEQYV. DNA of the CDR3: TGCAGTGCTAGAGGGATCAGGGGCCCCTACGAGCAGTACGTC. The V and J genes are TRBV20-1 and TRBJ2-7; D might be TRBD1 (6 bases). This CDR3 comprises 14 residues. V was trimmed by 1 base and J by 2 bases, leaving 12 bases between them. Germline values: CDR1 DFQATT, CDR2 SNEGSKA (reference sequence).

This clonotype was detected only a few times. V gene TRBV7-8 combines with J gene TRBJ2-5, with D tentatively TRBD1 (6 bases). Germline lookup yields CDR1 SGHVS and CDR2 FQNEAQ. This CDR3 contains 17 residues. V was trimmed by 1 base and J by 6 bases, leaving 21 bases between them. Here the CDR3 DNA reads TGTGCCAGCAGCTTAGAGAGGTCCCAGGGGCCCTGGAAGACCCAGTACTTC. Residues: CASSLERSQGPWKTQYF.

The rearrangement uses TRBV9 and TRBJ2-3; possibly TRBD1 or TRBD2 for D (5 bases each). Trimming removed 0 bases at V and 5 bases at J, with 13 bases between. This CDR3 region has 15 residues. Looked up from germline, CDR1 is SGDLS and CDR2 is YYNGEE. Here the CDR3 DNA reads TGTGCCAGCAGCGTAGGAGCGGCAGGGAAAGATACGCAGTATTTT. Protein product: CASSVGAAGKDTQYF.

CDR3 loop: CASSLGVSGEADTQYF. The CDR3 nucleotides are TGCGCCAGCAGCTTGGGTGTTAGCGGGGAGGCGGATACGCAGTATTTT. The chain is built from TRBV5-1 and TRBJ2-3; 8 nucleotides match TRBD2. CDR3 length equals 16 residues. With 0 bases clipped from V and 6 bases from J, the junction kept 9 bases outside the gene matches. The germline CDR1 and CDR2 sequences are SGHRS and YFSETQ.

The chain carries TRBV9 and TRBJ2-1, with D uncertain. The CDR3 runs to 12 residues. Germline assignment: CDR1 SGDLS and CDR2 YYNGEE. The V end lost 0 bases, the J end lost 10 bases, and 8 bases lay between the germline ends. CDR3: CASSVVEGEQFF. The CDR3 nucleotides are TGTGCCAGCAGCGTAGTTGAAGGGGAGCAGTTCTTC.

This chain uses TRBV6-5 with TRBJ1-2; unclear D gene. CDR3 size: 15 residues. Trimming shortened V by 5 bases and J by 7 bases, and 20 bases separated the two germline ends. CDR1 MNHEY and CDR2 SVGAGI come from the germline V gene. The CDR3 here is CASSKPHEPLLGYTF. In DNA form, the CDR3 reads TGTGCCAGCAGTAAACCCCATGAGCCGCTGCTTGGCTACACCTTC.

This chain links TRBV6-5 with TRBJ1-1, with D hard to call. The CDR3 has 13 amino acids. Germline CDR1 MNHEY, CDR2 SVGAGI. V gave up 7 bases and J gave up 3 bases, with 12 bases separating them. The CDR3 DNA is TGTGCCAGCAAGAGGACGGAGTACACTGAAGCTTTCTTT. It specifies CASKRTEYTEAFF.

This clonotype has only a few counts. The J gene is TRBJ1-2, the V gene TRBV7-2, with D tentatively TRBD1 (6 bases). Trimming removed 5 bases from V and 12 bases from J, with 19 bases in between. CDR3 length: 13 amino acids. Per the germline V gene, CDR1 is SGHTA and CDR2 is FQGNSA. CDR3 nucleotides: TGTGCCAGCAGCGGGAGGGGGAACTTAGGTCACACCTTC. Translated: CASSGRGNLGHTF.

This clonotype turned up a few times. The chain couples TRBV6-5 to TRBJ1-2; D is possibly TRBD1 (6 bases). The V end was cut by 4 bases, the J end by 7 bases, with 13 bases between. This CDR3 spans 13 amino acids. Germline-derived CDR1 and CDR2 are MNHEY and SVGAGI. Here the CDR3 DNA reads TGTGCCAGCAGTTTATTCCGGGACACTGGCTACACCTTC. Protein sequence: CASSLFRDTGYTF.

This clonotype was observed a few times. The chain recombines TRBV24-1 with TRBJ2-3; D is uncertain. Germline CDR1 reads KGHDR; CDR2 reads SFDVKD. This CDR3 comprises 14 residues. Trimming stripped 2 bases from V and 2 bases from J, with 7 bases between. CDR3 sequence reads: CATSDYRTTDTQYF. The CDR3 bases are TGTGCCACCAGTGATTACCGGACCACAGATACGCAGTATTTT.

This clonotype appeared many times. The chain joins TRBV12-3 or TRBV12-4 to TRBJ2-3; the D gene is possibly TRBD1 (7 bases). The CDR3 contains 16 residues. V was pared by 7 bases and J by 5 bases, with 22 bases between. CDR3 residues: CASNLLSGGMRDTQYF. CDR3 nucleotides: TGTGCCAGCAACCTCCTCTCAGGGGGGATGAGAGATACGCAGTATTTT.

J is TRBJ2-7 and V is TRBV3-1, with TRBD1 identical over 7 bases. From germline, CDR1 is LGHDT and CDR2 YNNKEL (reference sequence). Trimming cost V 3 bases and J 1 base; bases outside gene matches: 6. The CDR3 is made up of 15 amino acids. The CDR3 loop is CASSHLGGQSYEQYF. The CDR3 coding sequence is TGTGCCAGCAGCCACTTAGGGGGCCAGTCCTACGAGCAGTACTTC.

This clonotype was picked up a small number of times. The rearrangement joins TRBV5-1 to TRBJ2-2, with 7 nucleotides matching TRBD1. J was trimmed by 2 bases and V by 4 bases; bases with no gene match: 5. Germline CDR1 reads SGHRS; CDR2 reads YFSETQ. The CDR3 totals 15 residues. CDR3 residues: CASSEGQSNTGELFF. CDR3 in DNA: TGCGCCAGCAGCGAGGGACAGTCTAACACCGGGGAGCTGTTTTTT.

The sample holds many counts of this clonotype. The rearrangement uses TRBV12-3 or TRBV12-4 and TRBJ2-3; 12 bases are shared with TRBD2. Germline trimming cut 4 bases from V and 2 bases from J; bases unmatched to any gene: 1. This CDR3 has 15 amino acids. The CDR3 sequence is CASSWTSGITDTQYF. CDR3 coding DNA: TGTGCCAGCAGTTGGACTAGCGGGATCACAGATACGCAGTATTTT.

The chain carries TRBV14 and TRBJ1-4; D is uncertain. Germline V gene data show CDR1 as SGHDN and CDR2 as FVKESK. Trimming shortened V by 4 bases and J by 10 bases, and 22 bases separated the two germline ends. The CDR3 covers 16 residues. CDR3 nucleotides: TGTGCCAGCAGCCCCCGCGGTATTTTTGGGCGGGGAAAACTGTTTTTT. It yields the protein CASSPRGIFGRGKLFF.

A few counts support this clonotype. The rearrangement links TRBV29-1 to TRBJ2-1, with TRBD1 matching 7 bases. V trimming: 6 bases; J trimming: 7 bases; junction bases outside the gene matches: 6. The germline V gene has CDR1 SQVTM and CDR2 ANQGSEA. The CDR3 length is 12 residues. The CDR3 reads CSVVTGQNEQFF. The CDR3 nucleotides are TGCAGCGTGGTGACAGGGCAGAATGAGCAGTTCTTC.

This clonotype was counted only a few times. The rearrangement uses TRBV29-1 and TRBJ2-1, with D possibly TRBD1 on 5 matching bases. The CDR3 is 12 amino acids. V lost 1 base and J lost 4, with 5 bases in between. Germline loops: CDR1 SQVTM, CDR2 ANQGSEA. CDR3: CSVEGTYNEQFF. Here the CDR3 DNA reads TGCAGCGTTGAAGGGACATACAATGAGCAGTTCTTC.

This clonotype was found many times. The CDR3 loop reads CASSPTGTVGGYTF. The CDR3, as DNA: TGTGCCAGCAGTCCAACAGGGACTGTTGGAGGCTACACCTTC. This chain joins TRBV12-3 or TRBV12-4 and TRBJ1-2; tentative D call: TRBD1 (6 bases). The CDR3 is made up of 14 amino acids. Trimming cost V 5 bases and J 8 bases, with 18 bases left between them.

This clonotype turned up a few times. The chain employs TRBV7-8 and TRBJ2-7; 8 nucleotides agree with TRBD1. The CDR3 extends over 13 amino acids. CDR1 is SGHVS and CDR2 is FQNEAQ in the germline V gene. After removal of 5 bases from V and 2 bases from J, the junction contained 2 bases not matched to a gene. CDR3: CASSPQGAYEQYV. The CDR3 region has the DNA TGTGCCAGCAGCCCACAGGGGGCCTACGAGCAGTACGTC.

This clonotype was recorded at least ten times. The chain combines TRBV29-1 with TRBJ1-5, with D hard to call. The CDR3 length is 15 residues. Trimming cost V 6 bases and J 2 bases, with 17 bases left between them. Germline CDR1 and CDR2: SQVTM and ANQGSEA. Here the CDR3 reads CSVADGVLGNQPQHF. The CDR3 DNA sequence: TGCAGCGTCGCCGATGGGGTCCTTGGCAATCAGCCCCAGCATTTT. The full variable domain, completed using reference TRBV29-1 and TRBJ1-5, is SAVISQKPSRDICQRGTSLTIQCQVDSQVTMMFWYRQQPGQSLTLIATANQGSEATYESGFVIDKFPISRPNLTFSTLTVSNMSPEDSSIYLCSVADGVLGNQPQHFGDGTRLSIL.

This clonotype has more than one count but fewer than ten. The rearrangement joins TRBV20-1 to TRBJ2-1, with D unresolved. The length of the CDR3 is 13 residues. The germline CDR1 and CDR2 sequences are DFQATT and SNEGSKA (reference sequence). Trimming left V 6 bases short and J 0 bases short, with 9 bases between. In nucleotides, the CDR3 is TGCAGTGCCTTGTCACACTCCTACAATGAGCAGTTCTTC. The encoded protein is CSALSHSYNEQFF.

This chain links TRBV5-1 with TRBJ1-3, with D maybe TRBD1 (5 bases). The CDR3 is 15 residues long. Germline CDR1 is SGHRS and CDR2 is YFSETQ. Trimming pared 3 bases from V and 0 bases from J, leaving 10 bases between. CDR3 bases: TGCGCCAGCAGCTACCCGACAGACTCTGGAAACACCATATATTTT. It yields the protein CASSYPTDSGNTIYF.

This clonotype has only a few counts. This rearrangement joins TRBV7-2 to TRBJ1-5; no clear D gene. The ends were cut back, 2 bases at V and 0 bases at J, with 8 bases in the middle. The germline V gene encodes CDR1 SGHTA and CDR2 FQGNSA. The CDR3 runs to 15 residues. In DNA, the CDR3 is TGTGCCAGCAGCTTACGAGGTTATAGCAATCAGCCCCAGCATTTT. Translation gives CASSLRGYSNQPQHF.

This clonotype was seen more than once but under ten times. The chain links TRBV10-3 to TRBJ2-7; the D is unclear. Germline V gene data show CDR1 as ENHRY and CDR2 as SYGVKD. The ends were cut back, 6 bases at V and 4 bases at J, with 10 bases in the middle. The CDR3 is 12 amino acids. The CDR3 here is CAISASQYEQYF. CDR3 in DNA: TGTGCCATCAGCGCGAGCCAATACGAGCAGTACTTC.

The sample holds a few counts of this clonotype. The genes are TRBV4-3 and TRBJ2-5; 10 bases fit TRBD2. Germline assignment: CDR1 LGHNA and CDR2 YSLEER. V shed 3 bases and J 5 bases; nucleotides not matched to a gene: 6. The CDR3 contains 15 residues. Here the CDR3 reads CASSQVAGGGETQYF. For the CDR3, the DNA is TGCGCCAGCAGCCAGGTAGCGGGGGGAGGTGAGACCCAGTACTTC.

The gene calls are TRBV6-5 and TRBJ2-7; no firm D call. Deletions cut 0 bases from V and 0 bases from J, with 3 bases between. In germline, CDR1 is MNHEY, CDR2 SVGAGI. The CDR3 contains 13 residues. The CDR3 DNA follows: TGTGCCAGCAGTTACTCGAACTCCTACGAGCAGTACTTC. It codes for CASSYSNSYEQYF.

About this clonotype itself: Sequence at one end of the junction differs from germline and may be a read error. The chain combines TRBV20-1 with TRBJ2-1; D is unclear. Germline V gives CDR1 DFQATT, CDR2 SNEGSKA (reference sequence). The CDR3 spans 12 residues. The CDR3 region is CSSRAVYNEQFF. The CDR3, as DNA: TGCAGTTCTAGAGCCGTTTACAATGAGCAGTTCTTC.

This clonotype was observed a few times. The V and J genes are TRBV20-1 and TRBJ2-7, with a weak D call TRBD1 (5 bases). The V end lost 0 bases, the J end lost 4 bases, and 13 bases lay between the germline ends. The CDR3 loop spans 14 amino acids. Germline V gene lookup returns CDR1 DFQATT and CDR2 SNEGSKA (reference sequence). CDR3 in DNA: TGCAGTGCTAGAGACGACAGTAACACTTACGAGCAGTACGTC. It codes for CSARDDSNTYEQYV.